Each of the 23 T cell receptor beta chains below was sequenced from the same sample in a study of cytomegalovirus exposure and HLA in healthy donors. Clones were sequenced by immunoSEQ multiplex PCR, and TCRdb holds only the in-frame ones, with some missing. The profile shows about 180,000 clones, less than 85% of them singletons. The sequenced sample consisted of PBMCs. Receptors originate from a man aged 18 to 29 in good health and CMV-seropositive.

This clone appeared once. The chain carries TRBV6-1 and TRBJ1-1; maybe TRBD1 (6 bases). The CDR3 runs to 13 residues. V dropped 5 bases and J dropped 3 bases, with 10 bases sitting between them. The germline V gene has CDR1 MNHNS and CDR2 SASEGT. CDR3 loop: CASSTQGDTEAFF. The CDR3, as DNA: TGTGCCAGCAGTACACAGGGCGACACTGAAGCTTTCTTT.

The chain couples TRBV5-1 to TRBJ1-2, with 8 bases fitting TRBD1. This CDR3 is 15 amino acids long. V lost 5 bases and J lost 5; bases outside the gene matches: 11. CDR1 is SGHRS, CDR2 YFSETQ, per germline. The CDR3 DNA reads as TGCGCCAGCAGACGCTTGACAGGGGAAGGGTATGGCTACACCTTC. Translation: CASRRLTGEGYGYTF.

The genes are TRBV28 and TRBJ1-2; D possibly corresponds to TRBD1 (6 bases). The CDR3 totals 14 residues. Trimming took 2 bases from V and 2 from J, leaving 9 bases between them. CDR1 and CDR2 from the germline V gene are MDHEN and SYDVKM. The CDR3 sequence: CASSLAGDNYGYTF. The CDR3 DNA is TGTGCCAGCAGTTTAGCAGGGGACAACTATGGCTACACCTTC.

This chain joins TRBV5-1 and TRBJ2-1; 13 nucleotides match TRBD2. This CDR3 contains 18 residues. CDR1 is SGHRS, CDR2 YFSETQ, per germline. V dropped 1 base and J dropped 1; count of bases not matched to a gene: 5. This chain's CDR3 is CASSLKGTSGNSYNEQFF. As DNA, the CDR3 is TGCGCCAGCAGCTTGAAAGGGACTAGCGGGAATTCCTACAATGAGCAGTTCTTC. The variable domain in full, completed from reference TRBV5-1 and TRBJ2-1, reads KAGVTQTPRYLIKTRGQQVTLSCSPISGHRSVSWYQQTPGQGLQFLFEYFSETQRNKGNFPGRFSGRQFSNSRSEMNVSTLELGDSALYLCASSLKGTSGNSYNEQFFGPGTRLTVL.

V usage is TRBV19 and J usage is TRBJ1-2; no firm D call. The CDR3 has 13 amino acids. The V and J ends lost 5 bases and 8 bases respectively, with 15 bases between them. From germline, CDR1 is LNHDA and CDR2 SQIVND (reference sequence). The CDR3 sequence is CASSLLLGDGYTF. Written as DNA, the CDR3 is TGTGCCAGTAGTCTTCTCCTGGGCGACGGCTACACCTTC. Full variable domain (remainder filled in from reference TRBV19 and TRBJ1-2): DGGITQSPKYLFRKEGQNVTLSCEQNLNHDAMYWYRQDPGQGLRLIYYSQIVNDFQKGDIAEGYSVSREKKESFPLTVTSAQKNPTAFYLCASSLLLGDGYTFGSGTRLTVV.

In this sample, this clone turned up once. The chain links TRBV28 to TRBJ2-7; D is undetermined. V was trimmed by 4 bases and J by 2 bases, leaving 15 bases between them. Germline loops: CDR1 MDHEN, CDR2 SYDVKM. The CDR3 length is 15 residues. CDR3 nucleotides: TGTGCCAGCAGTTCCCGAGGATTTGATCCCTACGAGCAGTACTTC. This sequence encodes CASSSRGFDPYEQYF.

The chain employs TRBV27 and TRBJ2-1; TRBD2 agrees at 8 bases. This CDR3 is built from 14 residues. Germline V gives CDR1 MNHEY, CDR2 SMNVEV (reference sequence). V lost 4 bases and J lost 2; bases outside the gene matches: 1. CDR3 in DNA: TGTGCCAGCAGTTCGACTAGCGCCTACAATGAGCAGTTCTTC. This translates into CASSSTSAYNEQFF.

J is TRBJ2-7 and V is TRBV28; D possibly corresponds to TRBD1 (6 bases). Germline values: CDR1 MDHEN, CDR2 SYDVKM. V lost 6 bases and J lost 3, with 18 bases in between. The CDR3 has 15 residues. DNA for the CDR3: TGTGCCAGCAGAAAAAGCTGGGACACCCGCTACGAGCAGTACTTC. This encodes CASRKSWDTRYEQYF. The full variable domain, with the rest looked up from reference TRBV28 and TRBJ2-7, is DVKVTQSSRYLVKRTGEKVFLECVQDMDHENMFWYRQDPGLGLRLIYFSYDVKMKEKGDIPEGYSVSREKKERFSLILESASTNQTSMYLCASRKSWDTRYEQYFGPGTRLTVT.

This clone turned up a few times. The chain carries TRBV29-1 and TRBJ1-4; 9 bases agree with TRBD1. The CDR3 runs to 14 residues. Germline CDR1 reads SQVTM; CDR2 reads ANQGSEA. Trimming removed 6 bases from V and 7 bases from J; junction bases left unmatched: 9. The CDR3 reads CSVIPGQGIEKLFF. DNA for the CDR3: TGCAGCGTAATACCGGGACAGGGTATTGAAAAACTGTTTTTT.

This chain uses TRBV19 with TRBJ1-1; perhaps TRBD1 as D (5 bases). The length of the CDR3 is 12 residues. The germline V gene has CDR1 LNHDA and CDR2 SQIVND (reference sequence). The V end was cut by 6 bases, the J end by 5 bases, with 10 bases between. Written as DNA, the CDR3 is TGTGCCAGTAGAGACCAGGGAACTGAAGCTTTCTTT. Its translation is CASRDQGTEAFF.

The J gene is TRBJ1-2, the V gene TRBV11-2; 7 bases agree with TRBD1. Germline V gene sequence: CDR1 SGHAT, CDR2 FQNNGV. V lost 4 bases to trimming and J lost 2 bases; unmatched junction nucleotides: 4. The CDR3 extends over 14 amino acids. This CDR3 is CASSSLQGNYGYTF. The CDR3 nucleotides are TGTGCCAGCAGCTCCCTACAGGGGAACTATGGCTACACCTTC.

V is TRBV5-1 and J is TRBJ1-1, with a possible D match to TRBD1 (6 bases). Germline CDR1 is SGHRS and CDR2 is YFSETQ. V was cut by 4 bases and J by 3 bases, with 16 bases left in between. The CDR3 is made up of 15 amino acids. DNA of the CDR3: TGCGCCAGCAGCCGAGGGGGAGTTGAAGACACTGAAGCTTTCTTT. This gives the protein CASSRGGVEDTEAFF.

V gene TRBV11-3 combines with J gene TRBJ2-5; TRBD2 aligns across 13 bases. This CDR3 is 18 amino acids long. J gave up 0 bases and V 1 base, and 5 bases lay outside the gene matches. Germline V lookup: CDR1 SGHNT, CDR2 YENEEA. The CDR3 here is CASSLGLAGGPYQETQYF. The CDR3 DNA follows: TGTGCCAGCAGCTTAGGACTAGCGGGGGGCCCGTACCAAGAGACCCAGTACTTC.

The chain couples TRBV27 to TRBJ1-4, with TRBD1 matching over 8 bases. The CDR3 runs to 14 residues. The V gene's germline CDR1 is MNHEY and CDR2 SMNVEV (reference sequence). V was pared by 6 bases and J by 6 bases, with 6 bases of the junction left unmatched. The CDR3 DNA reads TGTGCCAGCAGCCGTGGACAGGGAGATGAAAAACTGTTTTTT. Its protein is CASSRGQGDEKLFF.

V gene TRBV30 combines with J gene TRBJ1-1; D is ambiguous. V lost 2 bases, J lost 5 bases, and 12 bases lay in between. This CDR3 has 13 residues. Germline CDR1 reads GTSNPN; CDR2 reads SVGIG (reference sequence). The DNA for the CDR3 is TGTGCCTGGAGTACGGGGTGGTCGACTGAAGCTTTCTTT. As protein: CAWSTGWSTEAFF.

The chain couples TRBV5-1 to TRBJ2-7; D might be TRBD1 (6 bases). Germline V gives CDR1 SGHRS, CDR2 YFSETQ. V shed 3 bases and J shed 6 bases, with 16 bases lying between them. This CDR3 comprises 14 residues. As DNA, the CDR3 is TGCGCCAGCAGCTCCCAGACAGGACTTAGCGAGCAGTACTTC. This gives the protein CASSSQTGLSEQYF. Full variable domain (missing parts from reference TRBV5-1 and TRBJ2-7): KAGVTQTPRYLIKTRGQQVTLSCSPISGHRSVSWYQQTPGQGLQFLFEYFSETQRNKGNFPGRFSGRQFSNSRSEMNVSTLELGDSALYLCASSSQTGLSEQYFGPGTRLTVT.

The V call is TRBV27, the J call TRBJ2-3, with D tentatively TRBD2 (7 bases). The CDR3 runs 16 residues. Trimming removed 5 bases from V and 4 bases from J, with 19 bases in between. Germline CDR1 reads MNHEY; CDR2 reads SMNVEV (reference sequence). Written as DNA, the CDR3 is TGTGCCAGCAGTAGCCCTGGGAGGGGGACGGCAGATACGCAGTATTTT. Residues: CASSSPGRGTADTQYF.

The chain has TRBV28 and TRBJ2-1; a possible D gene is TRBD1 (6 bases). The V end was cut by 5 bases, the J end by 4 bases, with 15 bases between. The length of the CDR3 is 15 residues. CDR1 and CDR2 (germline): MDHEN, SYDVKM. The chain's CDR3 is CASSATGRRYNEQFF. The DNA of the CDR3 is TGTGCCAGCAGTGCTACAGGGAGACGTTACAATGAGCAGTTCTTC.

The chain recombines TRBV5-1 with TRBJ2-2, with 10 bases that match TRBD2. CDR3 length: 15 amino acids. Losses at the gene ends were 4 bases for V and 3 bases for J; bases not matched to a gene: 3. The germline V gene has CDR1 SGHRS and CDR2 YFSETQ. The CDR3 DNA sequence: TGCGCCAGCAGCCTTAGCGGGGGGCACACCGGGGAGCTGTTTTTT. The encoded protein is CASSLSGGHTGELFF.

The chain combines TRBV14 with TRBJ1-1, with 7 bases lining up with TRBD1. The CDR3 consists of 13 residues. Germline CDR1 and CDR2: SGHDN and FVKESK. The V and J ends lost 6 bases and 9 bases, in that order; junction bases with no gene match: 10. In DNA form, the CDR3 reads TGTGCCAGCAGGCAAACAGGGGACTGGAAAGCTTTCTTT. Amino acids: CASRQTGDWKAFF.

This clone has a handful of counts. In DNA form, the CDR3 reads TGCGCCAGCAGCCAAGATGAGGGATTGAACACTGAAGCTTTCTTT. Translating it yields CASSQDEGLNTEAFF. The chain joins TRBV4-1 to TRBJ1-1; D not certain. The CDR3 totals 15 residues. V lost 0 bases, J lost 0 bases, and 8 bases lay in between. The germline V gene encodes CDR1 MGHRA and CDR2 YSYEKL.

This rearrangement joins TRBV19 to TRBJ2-2; TRBD1 aligns across 9 bases. J lost 4 bases, V lost 6 bases, and 6 bases had no gene match. The germline gives CDR1 LNHDA, CDR2 SQIVND (reference sequence). The CDR3 consists of 15 residues. CDR3 bases: TGTGCCAGTAGCAGACAGACAGGGGGCACCGGGGAGCTGTTTTTT. The encoded protein is CASSRQTGGTGELFF.

This clone came up a few times. V is TRBV6-1 and J is TRBJ2-7; D may be TRBD1 (6 bases). Trimming stripped 2 bases from V and 6 bases from J, with 14 bases between. This CDR3 is built from 14 residues. CDR1 MNHNS and CDR2 SASEGT come from the germline V gene. CDR3 sequence: CASSEQGTTLEQYF. The CDR3 DNA reads TGTGCCAGCAGTGAACAGGGGACCACCCTCGAGCAGTACTTC.